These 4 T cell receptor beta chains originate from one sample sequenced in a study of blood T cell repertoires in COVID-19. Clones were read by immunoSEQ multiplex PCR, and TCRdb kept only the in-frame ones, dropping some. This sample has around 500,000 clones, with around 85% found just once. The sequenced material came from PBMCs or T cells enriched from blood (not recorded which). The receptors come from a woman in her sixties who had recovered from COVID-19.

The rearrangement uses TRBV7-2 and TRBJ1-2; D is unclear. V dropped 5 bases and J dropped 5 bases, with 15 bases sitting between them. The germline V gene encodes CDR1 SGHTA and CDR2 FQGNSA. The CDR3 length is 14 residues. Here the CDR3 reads CASSRQQGGYGYTF. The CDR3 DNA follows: TGTGCCAGCAGCCGCCAGCAAGGCGGATATGGCTACACCTTC.

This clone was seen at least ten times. The CDR3 sequence: CASSFLAGTEFSYEQYF. In DNA, the CDR3 is TGTGCCAGCAGCTTCCTAGCGGGGACAGAATTCTCCTACGAGCAGTACTTC. This chain links TRBV5-4 with TRBJ2-7; 9 nucleotides match TRBD2. V trimming: 2 bases; J trimming: 0 bases; junction bases outside the gene matches: 9. Germline loops: CDR1 SGHNT, CDR2 YYREEE (reference sequence). The CDR3 is 17 residues long. Full variable domain (remainder filled in from reference TRBV5-4 and TRBJ2-7): ETGVTQSPTHLIKTRGQQVTLRCSSQSGHNTVSWYQQALGQGPQFIFQYYREEENGRGNFPPRFSGLQFPNYSSELNVNALELDDSALYLCASSFLAGTEFSYEQYFGPGTRLTVT.

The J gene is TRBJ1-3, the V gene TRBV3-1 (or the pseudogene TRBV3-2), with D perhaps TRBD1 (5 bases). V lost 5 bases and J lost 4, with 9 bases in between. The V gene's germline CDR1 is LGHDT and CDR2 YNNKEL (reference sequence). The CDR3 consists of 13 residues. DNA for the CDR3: TGTGCCAGCAGCGGGGCTTCGGGAAACACCATATATTTT. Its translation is CASSGASGNTIYF.

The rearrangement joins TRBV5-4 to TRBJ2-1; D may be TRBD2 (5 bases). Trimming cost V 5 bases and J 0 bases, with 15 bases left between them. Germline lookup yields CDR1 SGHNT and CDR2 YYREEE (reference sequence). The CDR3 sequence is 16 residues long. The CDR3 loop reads CASRTGSPSSYNEQFF. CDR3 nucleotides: TGTGCCAGCAGAACGGGATCGCCCAGCTCCTACAATGAGCAGTTCTTC.